The clone carrying this T cell receptor beta chain was recorded a few times. TCRdb passed the RT-PCR reads through MiXCR, listing each CDR3 protein once. In the table there are some 150,000 distinct CDR3 sequences, about 36% of which are singletons. This sample was included in a study of patients and donors after allogeneic stem cell transplantation. The CDR3 has 14 residues. Trimming took off 8 bases at V and 0 bases at J, with 13 bases between the two ends. This receptor was identified in a human donor who was either an allogeneic HSCT recipient or a stem cell or donor lymphocyte infusion donor (not recorded which). It is not recorded whose cells these are; they may come from a transplant donor. The chain uses TRBV12-3 or TRBV12-4 and TRBJ1-1; D possibly corresponds to TRBD1 (5 bases). Input material: blood, either unsorted or a sorted T cell fraction (not recorded which). Here the CDR3 reads CASERAGMNTEAFF. The CDR3 DNA is TGTGCCAGCGAAAGGGCAGGGATGAACACTGAAGCTTTCTTT.